These 3 T cell receptor beta chains share one sample of origin, sequenced in a study of shared clonotypes between healthy human individuals. The table came from immunoSEQ multiplex PCR; TCRdb's copy has only in-frame clones and leaves some out. The sample has some 450,000 clones; approximately 80% are singletons. The source material was PBMCs. The origin of the receptors is a woman aged 40 to 55 in good health. Some clones in this sample may be carry-over from other donors' samples.

To note about this clone: A read error may be the cause here, since a much bigger clone is one base away. Additional DNA sequences in this sample encode the identical CDR3. The rearrangement uses TRBV18 and TRBJ2-5; D is unresolved. Trimming stripped 3 bases from V and 5 bases from J, with 4 bases between. The CDR3 runs 11 residues. Germline CDR1 is KGHSH and CDR2 is LQKENI. CDR3 residues: CASSPGETQYF. DNA for the CDR3: TGTGCCAGCTCACCTGGGGAGACCCAGTACTTC.

This clone was picked up a small number of times. The V gene is TRBV11-2, the J gene TRBJ2-1, with D perhaps TRBD1 (6 bases). Trimming removed 5 bases at V and 6 bases at J, with 20 bases between. This CDR3 region has 16 residues. Germline lookup yields CDR1 SGHAT and CDR2 FQNNGV. DNA of the CDR3: TGTGCCAGCAGCCCTAACGGGGACATACGACTCAATGAGCAGTTCTTC. Protein product: CASSPNGDIRLNEQFF.

The gene calls are TRBV5-1 and TRBJ2-7, with 7 bases that match TRBD1. Trimming removed 5 bases from V and 4 bases from J; junction bases left unmatched: 9. CDR1 and CDR2 from the germline V gene are SGHRS and YFSETQ. The CDR3 is 14 amino acids. As DNA, the CDR3 is TGCGCCAGCAGGCCTGACAGGGCTTGGTACGAGCAGTACTTC. Its translation is CASRPDRAWYEQYF.